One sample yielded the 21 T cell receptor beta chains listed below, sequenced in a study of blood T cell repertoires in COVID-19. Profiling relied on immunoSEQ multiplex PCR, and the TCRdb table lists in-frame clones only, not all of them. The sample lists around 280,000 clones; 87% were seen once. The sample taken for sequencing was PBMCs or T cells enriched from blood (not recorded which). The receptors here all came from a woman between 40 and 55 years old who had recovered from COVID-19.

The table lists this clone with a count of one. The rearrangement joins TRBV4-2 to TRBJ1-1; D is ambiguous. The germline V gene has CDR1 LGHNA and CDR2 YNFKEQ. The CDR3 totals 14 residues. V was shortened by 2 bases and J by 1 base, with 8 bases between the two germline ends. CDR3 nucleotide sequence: TGTGCCAGCAGCCAATTTGCAGGGAACACTGAAGCTTTCTTT. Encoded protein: CASSQFAGNTEAFF.

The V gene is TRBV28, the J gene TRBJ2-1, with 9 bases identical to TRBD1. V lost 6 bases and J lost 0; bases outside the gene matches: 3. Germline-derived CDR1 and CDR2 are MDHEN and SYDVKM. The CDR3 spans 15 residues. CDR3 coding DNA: TGTGCCAGCAGCCCACAGGGGGCCTCCTACAATGAGCAGTTCTTC. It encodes CASSPQGASYNEQFF.

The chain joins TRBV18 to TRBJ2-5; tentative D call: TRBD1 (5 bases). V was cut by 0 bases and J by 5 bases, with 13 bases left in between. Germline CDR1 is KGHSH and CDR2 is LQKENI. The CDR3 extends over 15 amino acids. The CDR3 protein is CASSPPGRGEETQYF. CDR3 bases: TGTGCCAGCTCACCACCGGGAAGGGGTGAGGAGACCCAGTACTTC.

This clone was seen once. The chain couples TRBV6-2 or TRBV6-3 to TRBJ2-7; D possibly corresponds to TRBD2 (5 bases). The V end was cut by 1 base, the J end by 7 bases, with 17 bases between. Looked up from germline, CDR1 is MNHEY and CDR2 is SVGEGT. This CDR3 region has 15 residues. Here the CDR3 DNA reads TGTGCCAGCAGTTACTTACTCGGGGATGCGGAGGAGCAGTACTTC. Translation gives CASSYLLGDAEEQYF.

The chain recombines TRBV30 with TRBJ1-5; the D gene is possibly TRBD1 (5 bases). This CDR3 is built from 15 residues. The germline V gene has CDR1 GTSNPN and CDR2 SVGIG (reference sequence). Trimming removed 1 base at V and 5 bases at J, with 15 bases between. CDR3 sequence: CAWSGGLGNDQPQHF. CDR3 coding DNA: TGTGCCTGGAGTGGGGGCCTGGGGAACGATCAGCCCCAGCATTTT. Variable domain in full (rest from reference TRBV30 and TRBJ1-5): SQTIHQWPATLVQPVGSPLSLECTVEGTSNPNLYWYRQAAGRGLQLLFYSVGIGQISSEVPQNLSASRPQDRQFILSSKKLLLSDSGFYLCAWSGGLGNDQPQHFGDGTRLSIL.

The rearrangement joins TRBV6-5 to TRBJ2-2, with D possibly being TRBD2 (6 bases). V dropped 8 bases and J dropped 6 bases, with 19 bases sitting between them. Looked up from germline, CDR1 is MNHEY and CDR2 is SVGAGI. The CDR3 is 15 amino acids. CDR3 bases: TGTGCCAGCGGAGGGGACCGCCGGACCGCCGGGGAGCTGTTTTTT. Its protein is CASGGDRRTAGELFF.

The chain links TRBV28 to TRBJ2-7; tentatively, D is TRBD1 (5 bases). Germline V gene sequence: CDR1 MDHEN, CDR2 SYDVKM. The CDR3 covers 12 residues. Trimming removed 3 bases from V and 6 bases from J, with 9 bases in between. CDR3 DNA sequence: TGTGCCAGCAGTTTCACCAGGGCCGAGCAGTACTTC. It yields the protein CASSFTRAEQYF.

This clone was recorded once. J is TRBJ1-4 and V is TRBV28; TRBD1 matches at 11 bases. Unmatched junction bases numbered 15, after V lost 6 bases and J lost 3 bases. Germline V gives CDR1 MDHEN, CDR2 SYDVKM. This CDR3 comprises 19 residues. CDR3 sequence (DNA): TGTGCCAGCAGCCGTTCCGGGACAGGGGGGCGACGCTCTAATGAAAAACTGTTTTTT. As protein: CASSRSGTGGRRSNEKLFF.

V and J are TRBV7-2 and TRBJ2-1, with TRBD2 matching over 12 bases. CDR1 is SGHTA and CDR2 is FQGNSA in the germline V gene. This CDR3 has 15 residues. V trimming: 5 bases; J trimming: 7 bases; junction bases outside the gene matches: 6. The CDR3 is CASSPRTSGINEQFF. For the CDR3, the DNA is TGTGCCAGCAGCCCACGGACTAGCGGGATTAATGAGCAGTTCTTC.

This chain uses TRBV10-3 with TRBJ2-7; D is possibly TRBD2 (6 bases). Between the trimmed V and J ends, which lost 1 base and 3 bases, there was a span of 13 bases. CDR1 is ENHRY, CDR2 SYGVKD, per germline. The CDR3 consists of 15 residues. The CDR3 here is CAISEFRLEFYEQYF. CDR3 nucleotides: TGTGCCATCAGTGAGTTCCGACTAGAATTCTACGAGCAGTACTTC.

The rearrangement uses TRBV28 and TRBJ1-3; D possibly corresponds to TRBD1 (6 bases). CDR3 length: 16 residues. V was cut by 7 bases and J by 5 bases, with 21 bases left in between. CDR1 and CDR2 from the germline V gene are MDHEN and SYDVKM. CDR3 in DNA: TGTGCCAGCAAGCCGGGACACTCGACAGGTCGAAACACCATATATTTT. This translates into CASKPGHSTGRNTIYF.

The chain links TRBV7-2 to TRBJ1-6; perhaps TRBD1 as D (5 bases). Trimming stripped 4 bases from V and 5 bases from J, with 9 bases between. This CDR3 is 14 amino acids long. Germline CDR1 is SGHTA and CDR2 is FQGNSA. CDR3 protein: CASSSDSDNSPLHF. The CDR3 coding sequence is TGTGCCAGCAGCTCCGACAGTGATAATTCACCCCTCCACTTT.

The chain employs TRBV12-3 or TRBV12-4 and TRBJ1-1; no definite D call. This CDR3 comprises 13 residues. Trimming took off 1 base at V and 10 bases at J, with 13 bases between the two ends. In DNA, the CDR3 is TGTGCCAGCAGTTTAGGGACTGCCCAGGTAGCTTTCTTT. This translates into CASSLGTAQVAFF.

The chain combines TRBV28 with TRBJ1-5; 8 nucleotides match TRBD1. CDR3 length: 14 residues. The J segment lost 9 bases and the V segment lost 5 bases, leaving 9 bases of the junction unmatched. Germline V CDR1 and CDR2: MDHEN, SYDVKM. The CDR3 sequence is CASSPTGALMPQHF. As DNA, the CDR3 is TGTGCCAGCAGTCCGACAGGGGCCCTTATGCCCCAGCATTTT.

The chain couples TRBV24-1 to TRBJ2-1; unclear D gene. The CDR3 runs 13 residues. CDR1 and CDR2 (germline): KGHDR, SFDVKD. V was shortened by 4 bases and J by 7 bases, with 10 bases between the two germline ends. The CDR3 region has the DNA TGTGCCACCAGTGAACCGCTAGTAAATGAGCAGTTCTTC. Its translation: CATSEPLVNEQFF.

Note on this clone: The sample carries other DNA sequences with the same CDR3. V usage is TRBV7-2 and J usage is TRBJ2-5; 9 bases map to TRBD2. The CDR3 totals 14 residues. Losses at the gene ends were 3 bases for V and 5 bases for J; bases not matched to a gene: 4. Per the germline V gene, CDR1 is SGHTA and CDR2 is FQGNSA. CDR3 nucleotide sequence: TGTGCCAGCAGCTTGGGCGGGAGGGGGGAGACCCAGTACTTC. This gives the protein CASSLGGRGETQYF.

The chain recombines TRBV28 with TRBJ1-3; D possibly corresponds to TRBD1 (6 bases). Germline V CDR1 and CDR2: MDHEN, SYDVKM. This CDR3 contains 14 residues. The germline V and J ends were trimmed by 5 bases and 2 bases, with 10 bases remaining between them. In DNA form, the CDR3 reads TGTGCCAGCAGTGCACAGGGTCCTGGAAACACCATATATTTT. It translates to CASSAQGPGNTIYF.

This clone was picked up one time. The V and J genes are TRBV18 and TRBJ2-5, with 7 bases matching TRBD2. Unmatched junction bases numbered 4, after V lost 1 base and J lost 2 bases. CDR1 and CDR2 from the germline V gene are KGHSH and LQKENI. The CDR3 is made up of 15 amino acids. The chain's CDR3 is CASSPLASGQETQYF. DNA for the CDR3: TGTGCCAGCTCACCACTGGCTAGCGGTCAAGAGACCCAGTACTTC.

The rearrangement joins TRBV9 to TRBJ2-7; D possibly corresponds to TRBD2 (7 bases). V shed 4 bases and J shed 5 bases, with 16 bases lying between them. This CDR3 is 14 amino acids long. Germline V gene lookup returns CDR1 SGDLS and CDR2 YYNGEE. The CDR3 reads CASSLGGRGHEQYF. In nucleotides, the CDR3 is TGTGCCAGCAGCCTAGGGGGGAGGGGACACGAGCAGTACTTC.

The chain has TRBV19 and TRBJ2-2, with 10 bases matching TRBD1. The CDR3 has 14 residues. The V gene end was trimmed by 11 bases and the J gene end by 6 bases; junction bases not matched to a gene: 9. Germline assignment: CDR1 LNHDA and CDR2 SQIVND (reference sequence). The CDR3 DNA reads TGTGCCGCACTAGGGGACAGGGGAGCCGGGGAGCTGTTTTTT. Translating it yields CAALGDRGAGELFF.

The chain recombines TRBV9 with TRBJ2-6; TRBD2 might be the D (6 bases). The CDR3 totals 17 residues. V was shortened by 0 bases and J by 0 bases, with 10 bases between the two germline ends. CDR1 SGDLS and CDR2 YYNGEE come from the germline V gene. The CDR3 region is CASSVAMRDSGANVLTF. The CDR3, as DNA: TGTGCCAGCAGCGTAGCTATGCGGGACTCTGGGGCCAACGTCCTGACTTTC. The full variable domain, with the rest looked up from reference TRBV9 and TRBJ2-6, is DSGVTQTPKHLITATGQRVTLRCSPRSGDLSVYWYQQSLDQGLQFLIQYYNGEERAKGNILERFSAQQFPDLHSELNLSSLELGDSALYFCASSVAMRDSGANVLTFGAGSRLTVL.